Listed below are T cell receptor beta chains from one sample, sequenced in a study of blood T cell repertoires in COVID-19. Sequencing used immunoSEQ multiplex PCR; TCRdb keeps in-frame clones, though not all of them. The table records 180,000 or so clones, about 90% of them present only once. Source material: peripheral blood. These receptors were obtained from a man in his forties with active or convalescent COVID-19. Each CDR3 is given with its conserved first and last residue. D genes are given only for firm matches. Size is stated for part of the rows, as once, few or many counts, or as a class when the clone is expanded.

CDR3 DNA | CDR3 protein | V gene | clone size | J gene | D gene
TGTGCCAGCCAGGGACTAGCGGGGCTAGAGACCCAGTACTTC | CASQGLAGLETQYF | TRBV6-5 | NA | TRBJ2-5 | TRBD2
TGCGCCAGCAGCCAGGGTATGGGGGGCGGGGAGCTGTTTTTT | CASSQGMGGGELFF | TRBV4-1 | NA | TRBJ2-2 | NA
TGTGCCAGCAGTTTACTACAGGGGCAGCCCCAGCATTTT | CASSLLQGQPQHF | TRBV28 | few | TRBJ1-5 | TRBD1
TGTGCCAGCAGCCAAGTCCAGTGGGGGCGGGGGGCTCAAGAGACCCAGTACTTC | CASSQVQWGRGAQETQYF | TRBV3-1/TRBV3-2 | NA | TRBJ2-5 | TRBD2
TGTGCCAGCAGCACACACCGTACAGGGGGGGATGGCTACACCTTC | CASSTHRTGGDGYTF | TRBV21-1 | NA | TRBJ1-2 | NA
TGCGCCAGCAGCTTGGTTGGGGACAGGGGATCTGGCTACACCTTC | CASSLVGDRGSGYTF | TRBV5-1 | once | TRBJ1-2 | TRBD1
TGTGCCAGTAGTACCCGGGAGATGAACACTGAAGCTTTCTTT | CASSTREMNTEAFF | TRBV19 | NA | TRBJ1-1 | NA
TGTGCCAGCAGCTTGGCCGTGGGAGGGGCGATGAACACTGAAGCTTTCTTT | CASSLAVGGAMNTEAFF | TRBV5-6 | NA | TRBJ1-1 | NA
TGCGCCAGCAGCGCACAGTCCTCTGGAAACACCATATATTTT | CASSAQSSGNTIYF | TRBV5-1 | NA | TRBJ1-3 | NA
TGTGCCTGGCGACCCGGGTCCAATAATGAAAAACTGTTTTTT | CAWRPGSNNEKLFF | TRBV30 | NA | TRBJ1-4 | NA
TGTGCCAGCAGTGAAGCAACAGGGGTCCCGCAGCCCCAGCATTTT | CASSEATGVPQPQHF | TRBV6-1 | NA | TRBJ1-5 | TRBD1
TGTGCCAGCAGCTTTCGTGAGGTGCCAGCATACAATGAGCAGTTCTTC | CASSFREVPAYNEQFF | TRBV7-6 | NA | TRBJ2-1 | NA
TGCGCCAGCAGCTTCGGCTACGAGCAGTACTTC | CASSFGYEQYF | TRBV5-1 | NA | TRBJ2-7 | NA
TGTGCCAGCAGTTGGGACAGGGGTTACGAAAAACTGTTTTTT | CASSWDRGYEKLFF | TRBV2 | once | TRBJ1-4 | TRBD1
TGTGCCAGTAGTCCGAGTTCCGGGACAGCCATCTATGGCTACACCTTC | CASSPSSGTAIYGYTF | TRBV19 | NA | TRBJ1-2 | TRBD1
TGTGCCAGCAGCAATACAGGGGGGAACAATCAGCCCCAGCATTTT | CASSNTGGNNQPQHF | TRBV5-4 | NA | TRBJ1-5 | TRBD1
TGTGCCAGCAGCCTATACCTCCGACAGGGTAGAACTGAAGCTTTCTTT | CASSLYLRQGRTEAFF | TRBV7-9 | NA | TRBJ1-1 | TRBD1
TGTGCCTGGTCGACAGACCGGTTGGCCGCTAACTATGGCTACACCTTC | CAWSTDRLAANYGYTF | TRBV30 | NA | TRBJ1-2 | NA
TGTGCCAGCAACGACCCCCGGACAGCTAACTATGGCTACACCTTC | CASNDPRTANYGYTF | TRBV6-5 | NA | TRBJ1-2 | NA
TGTGCCTCCCAGGCGACACACGGCGGGGAGACCCAGTACTTC | CASQATHGGETQYF | TRBV9 | NA | TRBJ2-5 | NA
TGTGCCAGCAGCCAAGAAAGGTCAGGGGGCGCTGGGGCCAACGTCCTGACTTTC | CASSQERSGGAGANVLTF | TRBV4-2 | NA | TRBJ2-6 | TRBD1
TGTGCCAGCAGCACGGGAGTTGGAAACATTCAGTACTTC | CASSTGVGNIQYF | TRBV7-3 | NA | TRBJ2-4 | NA
TGTGCCAGCAGTTTGGACAGGGGCACTGAAGCTTTCTTT | CASSLDRGTEAFF | TRBV5-4 | NA | TRBJ1-1 | TRBD1
TGTGCCAGCAGCTCACAGGGGACCGGGGAGCTGTTTTTT | CASSSQGTGELFF | TRBV6-2/TRBV6-3 | NA | TRBJ2-2 | TRBD1
TGTGCCAGCAGCTTTGCAGGGACAGCTAACTATGGCTACACCTTC | CASSFAGTANYGYTF | TRBV5-6 | NA | TRBJ1-2 | TRBD1